Each of the 21 T cell receptor beta chains below was sequenced from the same sample in a study of T cell responses to AZD1222 COVID-19 vaccine (TCRdb year 2021). The sample's time point label, decoded: baseline before first vaccination. What this sample's treatment or condition label stands for: meningococcal conjugate vaccine given as trial control. The library was produced with the immunoSEQ multiplex PCR assay. This is the immuneACCESS table as TCRdb keeps it, with only in-frame sequences that have V and J called. A part of the clones is gone; compared with another copy, unresolved V genes explain less than half, and the rest is unexplained. Present in this sample are about 160,000 clones, approximately 90% of which were seen just once. The ten largest clones represent 4.4% of the sample. This sample comprised peripheral blood, obtained on day 0 of MenACWY control vaccination. These receptors were taken from an adult in good health.

This clone was seen a single time. The gene calls are TRBV20-1 and TRBJ2-7; no definite D call. Trimming removed 3 bases from V and 2 bases from J, with 5 bases in between. This CDR3 region has 11 residues. Germline CDR1 and CDR2: DFQATT and SNEGSKA (reference sequence). The CDR3 nucleotides are TGCAGTGCTAGGGCCACCTACGAGCAGTACTTC. The encoded protein is CSARATYEQYF.

The chain recombines TRBV6-2 or TRBV6-3 with TRBJ2-3, with D tentatively TRBD2 (6 bases). The V gene's germline CDR1 is MNHEY and CDR2 SVGEGT. V lost 1 base and J 1 base, leaving 18 bases between the germline ends. The CDR3 extends over 18 amino acids. In DNA, the CDR3 is TGTGCCAGCAGTTACTTTGCGGGCTCCGGGACTCGCACAGATACGCAGTATTTT. Protein product: CASSYFAGSGTRTDTQYF.

CDR3 DNA sequence: TGCGCCAGCAGCCCCGGGGTAGCGGGGCCGTACCAAGAGACCCAGTACTTC. Amino acid sequence: CASSPGVAGPYQETQYF. V and J are TRBV5-1 and TRBJ2-5, with 8 nucleotides matching TRBD2. The CDR3 runs to 17 residues. Per the germline V gene, CDR1 is SGHRS and CDR2 is YFSETQ. V dropped 4 bases and J dropped 0; count of bases not matched to a gene: 11.

In this sample, this clone turned up once. The genes are TRBV5-1 and TRBJ2-3, with 15 bases aligning to TRBD2. Trimming took 4 bases from V and 3 from J; bases not matched to a gene: 9. Looked up from germline, CDR1 is SGHRS and CDR2 is YFSETQ. CDR3 length: 18 residues. The chain's CDR3 is CASSTRTSGRARTDTQYF. CDR3 coding DNA: TGCGCCAGCAGCACCCGGACTAGCGGGAGGGCCAGGACAGATACGCAGTATTTT.

This chain links TRBV5-5 with TRBJ2-7; D is ambiguous. V lost 2 bases to trimming and J lost 1 base, with 10 bases between them. In germline, CDR1 is SGHKS, CDR2 YYEKEE (reference sequence). The CDR3 has 14 residues. The CDR3 is CASSFSFGSYEQYF. The CDR3 bases are TGTGCCAGCAGCTTTAGTTTCGGGTCCTACGAGCAGTACTTC.

The V call is TRBV14, the J call TRBJ2-5; D is perhaps TRBD1 (6 bases). Germline CDR1 is SGHDN and CDR2 is FVKESK. The ends were cut back, 4 bases at V and 5 bases at J, with 20 bases in the middle. CDR3 length: 16 amino acids. CDR3 in amino acids: CASSLQPVGGRETQYF. The CDR3 nucleotides are TGTGCCAGCAGCCTTCAACCGGTAGGGGGAAGGGAGACCCAGTACTTC.

V usage is TRBV5-6 and J usage is TRBJ1-2; D gene unclear. CDR3 size: 12 residues. Between the trimmed V and J ends, which lost 2 bases and 7 bases, there was a span of 9 bases. CDR1 and CDR2 (germline): SGHDT, YYEEEE. In nucleotides, the CDR3 is TGTGCCAGCAGCTTCCCGAGGAGTGGCTACACCTTC. Amino acid sequence: CASSFPRSGYTF.

This sequence joins TRBV20-1 and TRBJ1-1, with D tentatively TRBD1 (5 bases). The CDR3 contains 15 residues. Per germline, CDR1 DFQATT and CDR2 SNEGSKA (reference sequence). Trimming removed 3 bases from V and 0 bases from J, with 14 bases in between. The chain's CDR3 is CSASGRGSMNTEAFF. CDR3 coding DNA: TGCAGTGCTAGTGGACGGGGGAGCATGAACACTGAAGCTTTCTTT.

V and J are TRBV7-2 and TRBJ2-1; 8 bases fit TRBD2. From germline, CDR1 is SGHTA and CDR2 FQGNSA. CDR3 length equals 14 residues. The J segment lost 7 bases and the V segment lost 3 bases, leaving 5 bases of the junction unmatched. CDR3: CASSFSIAGNEQFF. CDR3 bases: TGTGCCAGCAGCTTTTCAATAGCGGGAAATGAGCAGTTCTTC. Using reference TRBV7-2 and TRBJ2-1 for the parts outside the CDR3, the full variable domain is GAGVSQSPSNKVTEKGKDVELRCDPISGHTALYWYRQSLGQGLEFLIYFQGNSAPDKSGLPSDRFSAERTGGSVSTLTIQRTQQEDSAVYLCASSFSIAGNEQFFGPGTRLTVL.

The chain links TRBV30 to TRBJ2-2; the D is unclear. The germline V and J ends were trimmed by 2 bases and 0 bases, with 7 bases remaining between them. The CDR3 is 14 amino acids. The germline CDR1 and CDR2 sequences are GTSNPN and SVGIG (reference sequence). The CDR3 DNA is TGTGCCTGGAGTAACGGCCCGAACACCGGGGAGCTGTTTTTT. Protein product: CAWSNGPNTGELFF.

The V gene is TRBV4-3, the J gene TRBJ2-2; possibly TRBD2 for D (6 bases). Germline-derived CDR1 and CDR2 are LGHNA and YSLEER. Trimming removed 1 base from V and 3 bases from J, with 12 bases in between. This CDR3 has 16 residues. CDR3 DNA: TGCGCCAGCAGCCAAGGCCCTTCGGGGGACACCGGGGAGCTGTTTTTT. Translated: CASSQGPSGDTGELFF.

The chain carries TRBV5-3 and TRBJ2-7; the match to TRBD2 covers 9 bases. TRBV5-3 is flagged as an ORF with uncertain function. CDR3 length: 14 amino acids. J was trimmed by 0 bases and V by 5 bases; bases with no gene match: 3. The DNA for the CDR3 is TGTGCCAGAAGGGGTAGCGGGAGCTCCTACGAGCAGTACTTC. Translated: CARRGSGSSYEQYF.

This sequence joins TRBV7-2 and TRBJ2-3, with 8 bases matching TRBD2. This CDR3 spans 16 amino acids. After removal of 1 base from V and 4 bases from J, the junction contained 7 bases not matched to a gene. The germline V gene encodes CDR1 SGHTA and CDR2 FQGNSA. The CDR3 sequence: CASSLGAGGFADTQYF. The CDR3 coding sequence is TGTGCCAGCAGCTTAGGGGCGGGAGGCTTTGCAGATACGCAGTATTTT.

This chain links TRBV21-1 with TRBJ2-2. TRBV21-1 is classified as a pseudogene. The CDR3 loop spans 15 amino acids. The CDR3 spells CASGTQGPNTGELFF. CDR3 sequence (DNA): TGTGCCAGCGGGACCCAGGGTCCGAACACCGGGGAGCTGTTTTTT.

V gene TRBV7-8 combines with J gene TRBJ1-3; D call uncertain. The ends were cut back, 0 bases at V and 0 bases at J, with 6 bases in the middle. CDR3 length equals 15 residues. CDR1 and CDR2 from the germline V gene are SGHVS and FQNEAQ. Here the CDR3 reads CASSLAQSSGNTIYF. CDR3 sequence (DNA): TGTGCCAGCAGCTTAGCGCAGAGCTCTGGAAACACCATATATTTT. The complete variable domain, with remaining parts taken from reference TRBV7-8 and TRBJ1-3, reads GAGVSQSPRYKVAKRGQDVALRCDPISGHVSLFWYQQALGQGPEFLTYFQNEAQLDKSGLPSDRFFAERPEGSVSTLKIQRTQQEDSAVYLCASSLAQSSGNTIYFGEGSWLTVV.

This clone occurred once. DNA for the CDR3: TGTGCTAGTGCTCGAATCCGGGACAGGGATTCCCAGCCCCAGCATTTT. Its protein is CASARIRDRDSQPQHF. The chain has TRBV12-5 and TRBJ1-5; 9 bases are shared with TRBD1. The V gene's germline CDR1 is LGHNT and CDR2 FRNRAP. The CDR3 has 16 residues. V dropped 7 bases and J dropped 7; count of bases not matched to a gene: 14.

The V gene is TRBV6-6, the J gene TRBJ1-6, with 7 bases lining up with TRBD1. The germline V gene has CDR1 MNHNY and CDR2 SVGAGI (reference sequence). This CDR3 comprises 15 residues. After removal of 6 bases from V and 10 bases from J, the junction contained 12 bases not matched to a gene. The CDR3 coding sequence is TGTGCCAGCAGGGAAGACAGGGCCGCCGTGTCACCCCTCCACTTT. Translated, it gives CASREDRAAVSPLHF.

The chain links TRBV7-9 to TRBJ2-1, with D uncertain. The V gene's germline CDR1 is SEHNR and CDR2 FQNEAQ (reference sequence). The CDR3 length is 14 residues. Trimming took 3 bases from V and 0 from J, leaving 6 bases between them. Here the CDR3 reads CASSFQSSYNEQFF. For the CDR3, the DNA is TGTGCCAGCAGCTTCCAAAGCTCCTACAATGAGCAGTTCTTC.

This chain links TRBV7-7 with TRBJ2-5; TRBD2 matches at 9 bases. This CDR3 comprises 20 residues. Germline CDR1 and CDR2: SSHAT and FNYEAQ (reference sequence). Unmatched junction bases numbered 19, after V lost 4 bases and J lost 1 base. In nucleotides, the CDR3 is TGTGCCAGCAGCTCCGGCCTGTGGAGAGCGGGAGGAGGGGCCCAAGAGACCCAGTACTTC. It translates to CASSSGLWRAGGGAQETQYF.

This chain joins TRBV9 and TRBJ2-7; 10 nucleotides match TRBD1. The V gene's germline CDR1 is SGDLS and CDR2 YYNGEE. This CDR3 has 14 residues. The ends lost 4 bases at V and 5 bases at J; junction bases unmatched: 6. CDR3 nucleotide sequence: TGTGCCAGCAGCCCTTGGGACAGGGGTCACGAGCAGTACTTC. Translating it yields CASSPWDRGHEQYF. The whole variable domain, remainder taken from reference TRBV9 and TRBJ2-7, is DSGVTQTPKHLITATGQRVTLRCSPRSGDLSVYWYQQSLDQGLQFLIQYYNGEERAKGNILERFSAQQFPDLHSELNLSSLELGDSALYFCASSPWDRGHEQYFGPGTRLTVT.

This chain links TRBV6-5 with TRBJ1-2; 7 nucleotides agree with TRBD1. Germline V CDR1 and CDR2: MNHEY, SVGAGI. The V gene end was trimmed by 8 bases and the J gene end by 4 bases; junction bases not matched to a gene: 7. The CDR3 has 13 residues. This CDR3 is CASRGGHGYGYTF. The CDR3 DNA follows: TGTGCCAGCCGAGGGGGCCACGGCTATGGCTACACCTTC.